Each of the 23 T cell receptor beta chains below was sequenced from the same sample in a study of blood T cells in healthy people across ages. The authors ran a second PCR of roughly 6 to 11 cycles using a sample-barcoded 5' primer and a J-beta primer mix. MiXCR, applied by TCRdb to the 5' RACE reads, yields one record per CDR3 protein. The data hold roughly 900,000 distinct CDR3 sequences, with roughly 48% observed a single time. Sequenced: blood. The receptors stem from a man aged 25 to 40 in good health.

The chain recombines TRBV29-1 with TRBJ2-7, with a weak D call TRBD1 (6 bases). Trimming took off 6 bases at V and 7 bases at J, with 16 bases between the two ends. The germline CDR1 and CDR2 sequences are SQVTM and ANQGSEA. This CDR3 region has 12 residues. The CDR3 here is CSVTQGSGEQYF. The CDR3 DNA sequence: TGCAGCGTCACACAGGGTTCGGGAGAGCAGTACTTC.

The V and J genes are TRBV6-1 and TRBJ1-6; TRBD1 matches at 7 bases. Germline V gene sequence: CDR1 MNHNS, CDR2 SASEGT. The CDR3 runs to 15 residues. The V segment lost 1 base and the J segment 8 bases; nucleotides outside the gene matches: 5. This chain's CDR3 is CASSEVGRGHSPLHF. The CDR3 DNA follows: TGTGCCAGCAGTGAAGTAGGTAGGGGGCATTCACCCCTCCACTTT.

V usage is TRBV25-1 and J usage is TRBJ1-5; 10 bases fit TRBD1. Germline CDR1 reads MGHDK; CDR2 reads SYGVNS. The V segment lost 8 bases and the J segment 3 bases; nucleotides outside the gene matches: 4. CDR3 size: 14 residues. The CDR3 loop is CASGTGENNQPQHF. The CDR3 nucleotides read TGTGCCAGCGGGACAGGGGAGAACAATCAGCCCCAGCATTTT.

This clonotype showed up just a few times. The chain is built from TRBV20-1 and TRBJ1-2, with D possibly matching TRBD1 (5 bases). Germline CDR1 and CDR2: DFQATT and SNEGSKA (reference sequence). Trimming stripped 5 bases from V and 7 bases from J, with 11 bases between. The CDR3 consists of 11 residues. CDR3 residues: CSAGTGSGYTF. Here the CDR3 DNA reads TGCAGTGCTGGGACCGGTAGTGGCTACACCTTC.

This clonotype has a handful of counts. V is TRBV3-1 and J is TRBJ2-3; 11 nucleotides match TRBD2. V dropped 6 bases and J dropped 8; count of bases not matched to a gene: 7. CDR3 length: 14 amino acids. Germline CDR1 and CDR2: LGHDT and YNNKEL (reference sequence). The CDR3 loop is CASSPGLAVGTQYF. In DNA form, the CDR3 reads TGTGCCAGCAGTCCGGGACTAGCGGTTGGTACGCAGTATTTT.

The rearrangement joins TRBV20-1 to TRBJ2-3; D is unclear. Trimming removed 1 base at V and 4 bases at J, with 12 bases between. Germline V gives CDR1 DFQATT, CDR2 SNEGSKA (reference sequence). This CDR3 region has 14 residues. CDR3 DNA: TGCAGTGCTAGAGCAGAAGCCGAGGCAGATACGCAGTATTTT. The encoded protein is CSARAEAEADTQYF.

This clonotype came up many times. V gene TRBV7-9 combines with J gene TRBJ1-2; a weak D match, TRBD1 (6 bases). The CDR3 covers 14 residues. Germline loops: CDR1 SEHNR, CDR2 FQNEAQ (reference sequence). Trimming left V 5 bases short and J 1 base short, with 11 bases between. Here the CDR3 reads CASSLTGSNYGYTF. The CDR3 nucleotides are TGTGCCAGCAGCCTTACAGGGAGTAACTATGGCTACACCTTC.

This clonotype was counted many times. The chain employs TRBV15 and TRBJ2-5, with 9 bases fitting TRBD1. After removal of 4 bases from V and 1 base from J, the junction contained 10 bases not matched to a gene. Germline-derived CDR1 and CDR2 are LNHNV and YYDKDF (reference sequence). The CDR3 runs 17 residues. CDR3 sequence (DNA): TGTGCCACCAGCACACTAGTAACAGGGGGCTTCCAAGAGACCCAGTACTTC. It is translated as CATSTLVTGGFQETQYF.

The CDR3 nucleotides are TGCGCCAGCAGCCAAGAGTTCGGACTAGCGGGGGGACACACAGATACGCAGTATTTT. Protein: CASSQEFGLAGGHTDTQYF. V gene TRBV4-1 combines with J gene TRBJ2-3, with 14 nucleotides matching TRBD2. Unmatched junction bases numbered 7, after V lost 0 bases and J lost 2 bases. The CDR3 is made up of 19 amino acids. The germline CDR1 and CDR2 sequences are MGHRA and YSYEKL.

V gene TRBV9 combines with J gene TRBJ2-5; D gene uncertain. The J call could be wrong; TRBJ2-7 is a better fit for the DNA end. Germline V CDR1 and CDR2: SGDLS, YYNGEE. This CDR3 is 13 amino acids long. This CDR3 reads CASSADAGYEQYF. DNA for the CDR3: TGTGCCAGCAGCGCGGACGCAGGCTACGAGCAGTACTTC.

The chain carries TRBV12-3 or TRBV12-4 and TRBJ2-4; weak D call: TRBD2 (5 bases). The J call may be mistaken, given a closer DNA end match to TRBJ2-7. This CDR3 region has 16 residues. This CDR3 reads CASSLSPALRVNEQYF. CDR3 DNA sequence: TGTGCCAGCAGTTTAAGCCCGGCGCTGAGGGTCAACGAGCAGTACTTC.

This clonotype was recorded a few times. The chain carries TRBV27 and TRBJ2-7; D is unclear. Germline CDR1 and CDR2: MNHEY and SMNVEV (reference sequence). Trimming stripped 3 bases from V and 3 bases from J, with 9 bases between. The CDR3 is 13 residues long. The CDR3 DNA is TGTGCCAGCAGTTTTCTTACGGGCTACGAGCAGTACTTC. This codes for CASSFLTGYEQYF.

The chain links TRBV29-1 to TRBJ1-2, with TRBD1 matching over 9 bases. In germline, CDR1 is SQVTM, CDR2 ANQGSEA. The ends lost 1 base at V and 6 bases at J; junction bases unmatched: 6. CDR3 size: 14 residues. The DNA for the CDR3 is TGCAGCGTTGAAGGTCTAGGGACAGGGAATGGCTACACCTTC. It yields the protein CSVEGLGTGNGYTF.

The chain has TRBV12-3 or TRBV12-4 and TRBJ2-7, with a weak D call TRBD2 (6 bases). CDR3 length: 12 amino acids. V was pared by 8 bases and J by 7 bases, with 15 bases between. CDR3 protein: CASGFGDWEQYF. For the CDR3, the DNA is TGTGCCAGCGGGTTCGGGGACTGGGAGCAGTACTTC.

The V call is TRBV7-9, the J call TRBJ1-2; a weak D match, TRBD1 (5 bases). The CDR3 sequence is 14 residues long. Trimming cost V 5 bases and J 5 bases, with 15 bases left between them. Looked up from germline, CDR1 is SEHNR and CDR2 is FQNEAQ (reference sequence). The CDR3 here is CASSPDGGGYGYTF. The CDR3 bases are TGTGCCAGCAGCCCAGACGGGGGAGGGTATGGCTACACCTTC.

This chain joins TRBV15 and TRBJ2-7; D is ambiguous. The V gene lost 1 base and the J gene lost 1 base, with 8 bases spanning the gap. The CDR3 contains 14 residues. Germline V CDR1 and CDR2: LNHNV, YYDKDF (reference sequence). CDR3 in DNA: TGTGCCACCAGCAGAGTAGAAGTTTCCTACGAGCAGTACTTC. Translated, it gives CATSRVEVSYEQYF.

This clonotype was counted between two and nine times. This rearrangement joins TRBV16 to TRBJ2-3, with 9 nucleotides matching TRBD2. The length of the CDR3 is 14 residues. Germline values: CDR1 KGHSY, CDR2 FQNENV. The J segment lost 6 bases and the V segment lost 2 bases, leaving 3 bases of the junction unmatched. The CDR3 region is CASSQLAGPDTQYF. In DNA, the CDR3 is TGTGCCAGCAGCCAACTAGCGGGGCCGGATACGCAGTATTTT.

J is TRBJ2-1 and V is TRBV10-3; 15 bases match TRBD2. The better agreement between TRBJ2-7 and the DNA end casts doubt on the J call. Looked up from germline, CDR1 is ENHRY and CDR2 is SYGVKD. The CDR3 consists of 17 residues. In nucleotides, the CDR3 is TGTGCCATCAGTGGGACTAGCGGGGGGGCACTCTACAATGAGCAGTACTTC. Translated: CAISGTSGGALYNEQYF.

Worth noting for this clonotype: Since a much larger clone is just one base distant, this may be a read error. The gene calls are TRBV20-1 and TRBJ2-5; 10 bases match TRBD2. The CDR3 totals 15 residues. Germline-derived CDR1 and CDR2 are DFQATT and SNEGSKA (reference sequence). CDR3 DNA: TGCAGGGGTGAGGGACTAGCGACTAATCAAGTGACCCAGTACTTC. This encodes CRGEGLATNQVTQYF.

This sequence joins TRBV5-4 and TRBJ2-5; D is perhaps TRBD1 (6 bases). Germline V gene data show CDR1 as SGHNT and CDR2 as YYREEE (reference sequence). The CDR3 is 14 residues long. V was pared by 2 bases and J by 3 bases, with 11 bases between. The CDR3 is CASSLPDRKETQYF. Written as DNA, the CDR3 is TGTGCCAGCAGCTTACCCGACAGGAAAGAGACCCAGTACTTC.

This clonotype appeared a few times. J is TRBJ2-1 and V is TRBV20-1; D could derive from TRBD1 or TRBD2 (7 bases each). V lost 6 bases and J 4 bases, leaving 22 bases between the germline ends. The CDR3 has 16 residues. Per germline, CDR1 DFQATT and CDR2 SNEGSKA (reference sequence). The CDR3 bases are TGCAGTGCCATCCTTTGGGAGGGGGCGGGTTACAATGAGCAGTTCTTC. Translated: CSAILWEGAGYNEQFF.

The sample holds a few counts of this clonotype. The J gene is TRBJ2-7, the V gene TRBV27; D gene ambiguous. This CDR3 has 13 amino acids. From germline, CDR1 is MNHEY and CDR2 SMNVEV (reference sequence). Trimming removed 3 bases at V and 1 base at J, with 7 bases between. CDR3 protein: CASSFFSSYEQYF. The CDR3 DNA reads TGTGCCAGCAGTTTCTTCAGTTCCTACGAGCAGTACTTC.

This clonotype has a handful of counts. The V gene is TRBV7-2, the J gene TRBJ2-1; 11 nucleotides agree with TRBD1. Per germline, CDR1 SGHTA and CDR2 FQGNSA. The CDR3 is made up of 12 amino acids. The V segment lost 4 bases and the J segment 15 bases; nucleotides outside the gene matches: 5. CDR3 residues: CASSSRTGGWFF. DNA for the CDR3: TGTGCCAGCAGCTCCCGGACAGGGGGCTGGTTCTTC.